Reported below is one T cell receptor beta chain. These data originate in a study of blood T cell repertoires in COVID-19. Study as a whole: Samples taken during acute and convalescent COVID-19 were collected in the United States, Italy and Spain.

The CDR3 spans 15 residues. Trimming shortened V by 0 bases and J by 2 bases, and 8 bases separated the two germline ends. CDR1 is MGHRA and CDR2 is YSYEKL in the germline V gene. Authors' methods: Reference gene primer amplification gave estimated nucleated cell counts. Assay: immunoSEQ multiplex PCR; the TCRdb copy retains only in-frame clones and omits some. V and J calls and clone size follow that table, whereas D and trimming were derived from the DNA. The sample shows about 37,000 clones, around 90% of them seen only once. The chain employs TRBV4-1 and TRBJ1-5; TRBD1 is a possible D gene (6 bases). What was sequenced was peripheral blood. The TCR sequence derives from a human donor in a cohort sampled during active COVID-19. CDR3 in DNA: TGCGCCAGCAGCCAAGATCCAGGGGGCAATCAGCCCCAGCATTTT. This translates into CASSQDPGGNQPQHF.